These 26 T cell receptor beta chains were all obtained from the same sample, sequenced in a study of blood T cells in healthy people across ages (dated by TCRdb to between 2014 and 2016). Libraries came from 5' RACE. Sequencer: Illumina HiSeq 2500. A second PCR of roughly 6 to 11 cycles was performed with a sample-barcoded 5' primer and a J-beta primer mix. Through fastp at Q25 and MiXCR, TCRdb rebuilt clones from the public reads, retaining in-frame beta chains. Merged by CDR3 protein, the rows form single entries marked with the most common genes and DNA. This sample gives roughly 800,000 distinct CDR3 sequences in total; 20% to 30% of them show up just once. 3% of the sample lies in the top ten. Another study also made use of these data, one on T cells of mothers and their children.

Sequencing was performed on blood. The source of these receptors is a boy aged 5-17 years in good health.

This clonotype has more than one count but fewer than ten. The V and J genes are TRBV12-3 or TRBV12-4 and TRBJ2-7; D tentatively reads TRBD1 or TRBD2 (5 bases each). Trimming stripped 3 bases from V and 3 bases from J, with 15 bases between. This CDR3 region has 15 residues. The CDR3 spells CASSFRDPLGYEQYF. In DNA form, the CDR3 reads TGTGCCAGCAGTTTCCGGGACCCCTTGGGCTACGAGCAGTACTTC.

This clonotype has more than one count but fewer than ten. This chain joins TRBV3-1 and TRBJ2-1, with no clear D. The CDR3 totals 16 residues. Looked up from germline, CDR1 is LGHDT and CDR2 is YNNKEL (reference sequence). V was cut by 4 bases and J by 0 bases, with 13 bases left in between. The CDR3 nucleotides read TGTGCCAGCAGCCTTCATTTGAGGAGCTCCTACAATGAGCAGTTCTTC. Translated, it gives CASSLHLRSSYNEQFF.

This chain joins TRBV24-1 and TRBJ2-3, with D possibly being TRBD1 or TRBD2 (5 bases each). The germline V gene has CDR1 KGHDR and CDR2 SFDVKD. This CDR3 has 14 residues. V lost 6 bases and J 0 bases, leaving 9 bases between the germline ends. DNA for the CDR3: TGTGCCACCAGTCGGGACGGCAGCACAGATACGCAGTATTTT. The encoded protein is CATSRDGSTDTQYF.

This chain uses TRBV11-2 with TRBJ1-2; D is undetermined. The CDR3 runs 16 residues. Looked up from germline, CDR1 is SGHAT and CDR2 is FQNNGV. The V and J ends lost 5 bases and 3 bases respectively, with 19 bases between them. The CDR3 DNA follows: TGTGCCAGCAGCCGCGCACCCCCAAGAGACTACTATGGCTACACCTTC. This encodes CASSRAPPRDYYGYTF.

This chain joins TRBV20-1 and TRBJ1-5; tentative D call: TRBD1 (6 bases). Germline V gene lookup returns CDR1 DFQATT and CDR2 SNEGSKA (reference sequence). This CDR3 is 15 amino acids long. Deletions cut 5 bases from V and 2 bases from J, with 16 bases between. CDR3 amino acids: CSAFRGGGRNQPQHF. DNA for the CDR3: TGCAGTGCTTTCCGGGGTGGGGGCCGCAATCAGCCCCAGCATTTT.

The rearrangement uses TRBV20-1 and TRBJ1-1; D perhaps matches TRBD1 (6 bases). The CDR3 has 20 amino acids. The germline V gene has CDR1 DFQATT and CDR2 SNEGSKA (reference sequence). Trimming cost V 1 base and J 0 bases, with 27 bases left between them. CDR3: CSARANGFTGTRAMNTEAFF. For the CDR3, the DNA is TGCAGTGCTAGAGCAAACGGGTTTACAGGGACTAGGGCGATGAACACTGAAGCTTTCTTT.

The table lists this clonotype with a few counts. The V and J genes are TRBV10-3 and TRBJ2-7; 9 nucleotides align to TRBD1. Germline assignment: CDR1 ENHRY and CDR2 SYGVKD. Trimming took 10 bases from V and 7 from J; bases not matched to a gene: 11. The CDR3 consists of 13 residues. The CDR3 loop is CASGLDRGDEQYF. In DNA form, the CDR3 reads TGTGCCAGCGGATTGGACAGGGGAGATGAGCAGTACTTC.

The rearrangement links TRBV29-1 to TRBJ1-2; D possibly corresponds to TRBD1 (6 bases). This CDR3 comprises 12 residues. Per the germline V gene, CDR1 is SQVTM and CDR2 is ANQGSEA. V lost 6 bases to trimming and J lost 1 base, with 9 bases between them. This CDR3 reads CSVYRDNYGYTF. Written as DNA, the CDR3 is TGCAGCGTCTACAGGGATAACTATGGCTACACCTTC.

The genes are TRBV12-3 or TRBV12-4 and TRBJ2-5; 11 nucleotides line up with TRBD2. TRBJ2-1 matches the DNA end more closely, so the J call is doubtful. The CDR3 spans 14 residues. CDR3 loop: CASSFSGGADEQFF. CDR3 coding DNA: TGTGCCAGCAGTTTTAGCGGGGGGGCGGATGAGCAGTTCTTC.

This clonotype has more than one count but fewer than ten. The rearrangement joins TRBV6-1 to TRBJ2-3; 7 bases map to TRBD1. V dropped 7 bases and J dropped 6; count of bases not matched to a gene: 7. Per the germline V gene, CDR1 is MNHNS and CDR2 is SASEGT. CDR3 size: 13 residues. The CDR3: CASTWDRADTQYF. For the CDR3, the DNA is TGTGCCAGCACCTGGGACAGAGCGGATACGCAGTATTTT.

This clonotype turned up a few times. This rearrangement joins TRBV2 to TRBJ1-2; no reliable D call. V was clipped by 10 bases and J by 3 bases, with 12 bases between them. Germline CDR1 is SNHLY and CDR2 is FYNNEI. The CDR3 contains 12 residues. The CDR3 loop reads CAIQLLHYGYTF. The CDR3 DNA sequence: TGTGCCATTCAGCTTCTACACTATGGCTACACCTTC. Drawing the rest from reference TRBV2 and TRBJ1-2, the complete variable domain is EPEVTQTPSHQVTQMGQEVILRCVPISNHLYFYWYRQILGQKVEFLVSFYNNEISEKSEIFDDQFSVERPDGSNFTLKIRSTKLEDSAMYFCAIQLLHYGYTFGSGTRLTVV.

This rearrangement joins TRBV29-1 to TRBJ2-7, with D perhaps matching TRBD1 (7 bases). The germline V gene encodes CDR1 SQVTM and CDR2 ANQGSEA. The CDR3 runs to 13 residues. The ends were cut back, 5 bases at V and 4 bases at J, with 15 bases in the middle. Here the CDR3 reads CSVQGGAGYEQYF. As DNA, the CDR3 is TGCAGCGTTCAAGGGGGCGCGGGGTACGAGCAGTACTTC.

This clonotype was counted a few times. The V call is TRBV5-4, the J call TRBJ2-4, with 10 positions matching TRBD2. The germline CDR1 and CDR2 sequences are SGHNT and YYREEE (reference sequence). The J segment lost 5 bases and the V segment lost 4 bases, leaving 6 bases of the junction unmatched. The CDR3 loop spans 15 amino acids. CDR3 sequence: CASSLKRGGENIQYF. The CDR3 DNA reads as TGTGCCAGCAGCCTGAAGCGGGGGGGAGAAAACATTCAGTACTTC.

The V call is TRBV29-1, the J call TRBJ2-5; TRBD2 aligns across 9 bases. Germline assignment: CDR1 SQVTM and CDR2 ANQGSEA. Trimming cost V 6 bases and J 3 bases; bases outside gene matches: 5. CDR3 length equals 13 residues. CDR3 DNA sequence: TGCAGCGTACGACTAGCGGCGGAAGAGACCCAGTACTTC. Its translation is CSVRLAAEETQYF.

The J gene is TRBJ2-5, the V gene TRBV29-1, with a possible D match to TRBD1 (5 bases). V was trimmed by 3 bases and J by 3 bases, leaving 11 bases between them. The CDR3 runs 13 residues. Germline lookup yields CDR1 SQVTM and CDR2 ANQGSEA. The CDR3, as DNA: TGCAGCGTTGAGGTACAGGTGAAAGAGACCCAGTACTTC. It is translated as CSVEVQVKETQYF.

This clonotype has a handful of counts. The chain employs TRBV6-6 and TRBJ2-1; D is possibly TRBD1 or TRBD2 (5 bases each). The CDR3 runs to 14 residues. V was clipped by 8 bases and J by 9 bases, with 20 bases between them. In germline, CDR1 is MNHNY, CDR2 SVGAGI (reference sequence). The CDR3 DNA reads as TGTGCCAGCGCCCGGGACCACCTGAGTGCTGAGCAGTTCTTC. Residues: CASARDHLSAEQFF.

The V and J genes are TRBV5-6 and TRBJ1-5, with a weak D call TRBD1 (5 bases). With 0 bases removed from V and 2 bases from J, the gap between germline ends came to 9 bases. In germline, CDR1 is SGHDT, CDR2 YYEEEE. CDR3 length: 15 amino acids. The CDR3 loop reads CASSLVGDGNQPQHF. The CDR3, as DNA: TGTGCCAGCAGCTTGGTTGGGGACGGCAATCAGCCCCAGCATTTT.

The chain carries TRBV20-1 and TRBJ1-4; D gene ambiguous. Germline V CDR1 and CDR2: DFQATT, SNEGSKA (reference sequence). V gave up 8 bases and J gave up 7 bases, with 14 bases separating them. CDR3 length: 12 amino acids. The CDR3 DNA follows: TGCAGTCTCCGCCTGGCGAGTGAAAAACTGTTTTTT. It is translated as CSLRLASEKLFF.

This clonotype was picked up a small number of times. The V gene is TRBV28, the J gene TRBJ1-2, with TRBD1 as a possible D gene (6 bases). Trimming removed 5 bases from V and 12 bases from J, with 13 bases in between. This CDR3 comprises 11 residues. Germline CDR1 MDHEN, CDR2 SYDVKM. The CDR3 bases are TGTGCCAGCAGTGTACAGGGTTCTCACACCTTC. Protein sequence: CASSVQGSHTF.

This clonotype was detected only a few times. The V and J genes are TRBV3-1 and TRBJ1-5, with D unclear. The V and J ends lost 1 base and 0 bases respectively, with 7 bases between them. This CDR3 has 15 residues. Germline V gene data show CDR1 as LGHDT and CDR2 as YNNKEL (reference sequence). Here the CDR3 DNA reads TGTGCCAGCAGCCAAGGCCTGATTAGCAATCAGCCCCAGCATTTT. Translating it yields CASSQGLISNQPQHF.

This clonotype was seen a single time. CDR3 DNA: TGCGCCAGCAGCTTGGAATCTACGGCACAGGGGGTCAACGAGCAGTACTTC. Protein product: CASSLESTAQGVNEQYF. The V gene is TRBV5-1, the J gene TRBJ2-7, with 8 positions matching TRBD1. Germline CDR1 SGHRS, CDR2 YFSETQ. J gave up 5 bases and V 0 bases, and 13 bases lay outside the gene matches. The CDR3 loop spans 17 amino acids.

This clonotype was recorded at least ten times. The J gene is TRBJ1-1, the V gene TRBV18; 7 bases align to TRBD1. Germline values: CDR1 KGHSH, CDR2 LQKENI. This CDR3 has 16 amino acids. J gave up 9 bases and V 3 bases, and 16 bases lay outside the gene matches. CDR3 amino acids: CASSPEAQGGKGKAFF. The DNA of the CDR3 is TGTGCCAGCTCACCGGAAGCTCAGGGGGGGAAGGGTAAAGCTTTCTTT.

The chain carries TRBV5-4 and TRBJ1-2, with 9 bases aligning to TRBD1. Germline assignment: CDR1 SGHNT and CDR2 YYREEE (reference sequence). The CDR3 consists of 13 residues. V dropped 4 bases and J dropped 8; count of bases not matched to a gene: 6. CDR3 amino acids: CASSRQTGGGYTF. For the CDR3, the DNA is TGTGCCAGCAGCAGACAGACAGGGGGAGGCTACACCTTC.

Ten or more counts support this clonotype. The chain uses TRBV6-5 and TRBJ1-5; D is unclear. The V and J ends lost 5 bases and 0 bases respectively, with 8 bases between them. The CDR3 loop spans 14 amino acids. Germline V gene lookup returns CDR1 MNHEY and CDR2 SVGAGI. CDR3 region: CASSPVGSNQPQHF. The CDR3 DNA follows: TGTGCCAGCAGTCCTGTCGGTAGCAATCAGCCCCAGCATTTT.

This clonotype turned up a few times. The chain links TRBV21-1 to TRBJ2-4; the D call in the table, TRBD1, was not verified against the DNA. TRBV21-1 is shown as a pseudogene. This CDR3 spans 21 amino acids. The CDR3 DNA reads TGTGCCAGCAGCAAAGCGCTCGGGGGAATGCTGGGGGGGTTTGCCAAAAACATTCAGTACTTC. This sequence encodes CASSKALGGMLGGFAKNIQYF.

Of note for this clonotype: This may be a read error: a much more frequent sequence differs by one nucleotide. Likely a read error: the CDR3 ends without its conserved phenylalanine or tryptophan. The chain is built from TRBV20-1 and TRBJ1-2; TRBD1 might be the D (6 bases). Germline CDR1 and CDR2: DFQATT and SNEGSKA (reference sequence). V dropped 5 bases and J dropped 4 bases, with 11 bases sitting between them. CDR3 length: 12 residues. CDR3 bases: TGCAGTGCTCGGCAGGGGACCTATGGCTACACCCTC. This translates into CSARQGTYGYTL.